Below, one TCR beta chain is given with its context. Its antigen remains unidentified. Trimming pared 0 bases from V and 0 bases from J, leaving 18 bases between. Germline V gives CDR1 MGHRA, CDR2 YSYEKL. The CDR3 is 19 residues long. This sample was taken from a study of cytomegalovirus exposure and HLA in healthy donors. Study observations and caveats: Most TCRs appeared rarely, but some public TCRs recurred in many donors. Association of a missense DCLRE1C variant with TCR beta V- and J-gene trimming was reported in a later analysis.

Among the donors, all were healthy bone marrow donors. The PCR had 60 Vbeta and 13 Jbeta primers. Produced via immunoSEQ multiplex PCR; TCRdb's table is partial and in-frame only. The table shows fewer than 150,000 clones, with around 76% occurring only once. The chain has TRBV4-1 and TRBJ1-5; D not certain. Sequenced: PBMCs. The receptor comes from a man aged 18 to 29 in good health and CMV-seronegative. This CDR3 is CASSQDVGWAKYSNQPQHF. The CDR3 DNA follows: TGCGCCAGCAGCCAAGACGTGGGTTGGGCGAAGTATAGCAATCAGCCCCAGCATTTT.